This TCR beta chain stems from a study of memory CD4+ T cells and cytomegalovirus serostatus (dated by TCRdb to about 2019). For the wider study: A total of 33 healthy Belgian adults, of whom 9 were CMV seropositive and approximately 24 were CMV seronegative, were included in the cohort. The study sequenced CD4+ memory TCRbeta repertoires of a Belgian cohort with known cytomegalovirus serostatus to replicate a published TCR-based CMV serostatus classifier.

The Quick-DNA Microprep Kit was used to extract genomic DNA from the sorted cells. Amplification of TCRbeta DNA was done with the immunoSEQ hsTCRbeta kit, following the protocol from the manufacturer. An Illumina MiSeq instrument was used to sequence the TCRbeta libraries. Turning to the authors' computational methods: Following removal of out-of-frame sequences, more than 2,000,000 distinct TCRbeta sequences were retained, with an average of roughly 70,000 per individual. Each individual was scored according to the count of 160 or so previously reported CMV-associated TCRbeta sequences and the total productive distinct TCRbeta count. A beta-binomial model was reimplemented in Python, and random forests from scikit-learn, run with default parameters, were trained on data from the US cohort. On the Belgian cohort, classifier performance was reported as the median AUC, along with percentile confidence intervals, across 10,000 bootstrap iterations. This is the immuneACCESS table as TCRdb keeps it, with only in-frame sequences that have V and J called. A part of the clones is gone; compared with another copy, unresolved V genes explain less than half, and the rest is unexplained. Clone size and V and J calls were adopted from that table, with D and trimming inferred from the DNA. This sample lists around 50,000 clones; roughly three quarters were detected once. 0.5% to 0.7% of the sample is in the top ten clones.

Single viable CD3+CD4+CD8-CD45RO+ cells were sorted as memory CD4+ T cells on a FACSAria II. CMV serostatus was determined using a Roche Elecsys assay that detects serum IgG against CMV pp150, pp28, p38 and p52. After thawing, total CD4+ T cells were enriched by positive selection with CD4 magnetic microbeads. The samples came from a different study that was designed specifically to examine the CD4+ T cell memory repertoire. Following standard operating procedures, peripheral blood mononuclear cells were isolated and cryopreserved, while serum was kept at -80 degrees C. The staining relied on CD3-PerCP (BW264/56), CD4-APC (RPA-T4), CD45RO-PE (UCHT1) and CD8-Pacific Orange (3B5) antibodies, and Sytox blue was used to exclude non-viable cells. For CDR1 and CDR2, the germline V gene lists SGHDT and YYEEEE. Ends trimmed: V by 3 bases, J by 6 bases; bases unmatched to a gene: 12. The cysteine opens and the phenylalanine closes a CDR3 of 16 amino acids. Only the CDR3 DNA is retained, 48 bases long and in frame from the first base.

This clone came up a few times. It has no known antigen specificity. Base-call qualities are not available, and no considerably larger clone is one nucleotide away. Overall study results and their limits: For predicting CMV serostatus, the median bootstrapped AUC was approximately 0.96 using the original framework and 0.91 using a US-trained random forest. The results were read as suggesting that the CMV-associated TCR signature is, for the most part, present in the CD4+ memory repertoire. The original-framework classifier achieved a median bootstrapped AUC of approximately 0.95 with a 95% CI of 0.76-1.00 on the Belgian cohort. Only CD4+CD45RO+ memory cells were sequenced, in contrast to the original study, which included naive and memory CD4+ and CD8+ populations. Among the 150 or so previously reported CMV-associated TCRbeta sequences, some 69 showed up in the CD4+ memory repertoires, with each one found in between one and five individuals.

The sequencing sample was made of memory CD4+ T cells from blood. The receptor chain draws on TRBV5-6 and TRBJ1-5, and TRBD1 matches 7 of the central bases. The receptor comes from an adult in good health and CMV-seronegative. The encoded CDR3 is CASSSLGQVPSQPQHF. The nucleotide sequence reads as follows: TGTGCCAGCAGCTCACTAGGACAGGTACCCTCTCAGCCCCAGCATTTT.